The 24 T cell receptor beta chains below come from one sample, sequenced in a study of T cell repertoires in cytomegalovirus infection. Each CDR3 protein is one row after TCRdb ran MiXCR on the reads. Among about 220,000 distinct CDR3 sequences listed, roughly two fifths were seen once. No antigen is known for these receptors. Source: CD8+ T cells from cultured PBMCs, taken from culture after CMV antigen stimulation. The receptors shown here come from a human donor in good health (CMV status not recorded). Some clones in this sample may be carry-over from other donors' samples.

In its sample, this clonotype was seen a few times. The chain uses TRBV7-3 and TRBJ2-3; 13 nucleotides agree with TRBD2. With V trimmed by 4 bases and J by 3 bases, 7 bases remained unmatched. Germline V gene sequence: CDR1 SGHTA, CDR2 FQGTGA. The CDR3 is 17 residues long. The chain's CDR3 is CASSSPTSGGATDTQYF. CDR3 in DNA: TGTGCCAGCAGCTCCCCCACTAGCGGGGGGGCTACAGATACGCAGTATTTT.

The chain employs TRBV28 and TRBJ2-5; perhaps TRBD1 as D (6 bases). Trimming left V 4 bases short and J 1 base short, with 16 bases between. In germline, CDR1 is MDHEN, CDR2 SYDVKM. This CDR3 has 16 residues. The CDR3 coding sequence is TGTGCCAGCAGTTCAGTGGAACAGGGTCCCCAAGAGACCCAGTACTTC. Amino acids: CASSSVEQGPQETQYF.

The chain is built from TRBV27 and TRBJ2-7; no definite D call. The germline gives CDR1 MNHEY, CDR2 SMNVEV (reference sequence). This CDR3 is built from 14 residues. The V end lost 0 bases, the J end lost 0 bases, and 6 bases lay between the germline ends. The DNA of the CDR3 is TGTGCCAGCAGTTTATCAGCAAGCTCCTACGAGCAGTACTTC. It encodes CASSLSASSYEQYF.

This chain connects TRBV27 to TRBJ2-7, with D tentatively TRBD1 or TRBD2 (5 bases each). The germline V gene encodes CDR1 MNHEY and CDR2 SMNVEV (reference sequence). Trimming took 7 bases from V and 4 from J, leaving 23 bases between them. The CDR3 loop spans 16 amino acids. Here the CDR3 reads CASTPGPGTRRYEQYF. CDR3 nucleotides: TGTGCCAGCACCCCCGGCCCGGGGACGAGGAGGTACGAGCAGTACTTC.

The chain uses TRBV6-6 and TRBJ2-3; the match to TRBD1 covers 9 bases. The V and J ends lost 1 base and 3 bases, in that order; junction bases with no gene match: 11. The CDR3 is 18 amino acids. CDR1 is MNHNY and CDR2 is SVGAGI in the germline V gene (reference sequence). The CDR3 nucleotides are TGTGCCAGCAGTTACTGGGTATGGGACAGGGTGTTAACAGATACGCAGTATTTT. Its protein product is CASSYWVWDRVLTDTQYF.

The chain is built from TRBV27 and TRBJ1-1; TRBD1 matches at 9 bases. This CDR3 is 14 amino acids long. V lost 8 bases to trimming and J lost 4 bases; unmatched junction nucleotides: 8. The germline V gene has CDR1 MNHEY and CDR2 SMNVEV (reference sequence). The CDR3 protein is CASGTGTGTTEAFF. The CDR3 nucleotides are TGTGCCAGCGGGACCGGGACAGGGACCACTGAAGCTTTCTTT.

The J gene is TRBJ2-7, the V gene TRBV5-1; the D gene is possibly TRBD1 (5 bases). Looked up from germline, CDR1 is SGHRS and CDR2 is YFSETQ. With 0 bases removed from V and 3 bases from J, the gap between germline ends came to 13 bases. This CDR3 region has 15 residues. CDR3 protein: CASSLEGRALYEQYF. CDR3 nucleotide sequence: TGCGCCAGCAGCTTGGAGGGCAGGGCCCTCTACGAGCAGTACTTC.

The V gene is TRBV3-1, the J gene TRBJ1-1; 12 bases map to TRBD1. Looked up from germline, CDR1 is LGHDT and CDR2 is YNNKEL (reference sequence). This CDR3 has 18 amino acids. V lost 2 bases, J lost 3 bases, and 10 bases stayed unmatched. The CDR3 spells CASSQITGTGGAHTEAFF. In DNA, the CDR3 is TGTGCCAGCAGCCAAATAACCGGGACAGGGGGCGCGCACACTGAAGCTTTCTTT. Supplemented by reference TRBV3-1 and TRBJ1-1, the full variable domain reads DTAVSQTPKYLVTQMGNDKSIKCEQNLGHDTMYWYKQDSKKFLKIMFSYNNKELIINETVPNRFSPKSPDKAHLNLHINSLELGDSAVYFCASSQITGTGGAHTEAFFGQGTRLTVV.

The chain is built from TRBV11-2 and TRBJ2-1, with 13 positions matching TRBD2. Germline trimming cut 4 bases from V and 7 bases from J; bases unmatched to any gene: 13. Looked up from germline, CDR1 is SGHAT and CDR2 is FQNNGV. The CDR3 sequence is 18 residues long. CDR3 protein: CASSSGLAGVGAWNEQFF. CDR3 bases: TGTGCCAGCAGCTCTGGACTAGCGGGAGTGGGTGCGTGGAATGAGCAGTTCTTC.

The chain couples TRBV19 to TRBJ1-5, with D possibly TRBD1 on 5 matching bases. From germline, CDR1 is LNHDA and CDR2 SQIVND (reference sequence). The CDR3 loop spans 20 amino acids. Between the trimmed V and J ends, which lost 0 bases and 0 bases, there was a span of 21 bases. The CDR3 DNA reads TGTGCCAGTAGTATAGATCCCTACCGGGAGACAGATTATAGCAATCAGCCCCAGCATTTT. Its translation is CASSIDPYRETDYSNQPQHF.

This chain uses TRBV29-1 with TRBJ2-2, with D perhaps matching TRBD2 (6 bases). V lost 1 base and J lost 1, with 13 bases in between. This CDR3 region has 16 residues. Germline values: CDR1 SQVTM, CDR2 ANQGSEA. The CDR3 bases are TGCAGCGTTGAAGGGCGGGGACCTAAGAACACCGGGGAGCTGTTTTTT. Translating gives CSVEGRGPKNTGELFF.

The chain joins TRBV7-3 to TRBJ2-1; TRBD2 aligns across 10 bases. Germline CDR1 and CDR2: SGHTA and FQGTGA. The V segment lost 5 bases and the J segment 7 bases; nucleotides outside the gene matches: 5. This CDR3 contains 14 residues. In nucleotides, the CDR3 is TGTGCCAGCAGCCCAGCGGGAGGGACGAATGAGCAGTTCTTC. Its protein is CASSPAGGTNEQFF.

The chain has TRBV15 and TRBJ1-5, with D perhaps TRBD1 (6 bases). V was clipped by 5 bases and J by 9 bases, with 8 bases between them. This CDR3 has 11 residues. CDR1 is LNHNV and CDR2 is YYDKDF in the germline V gene (reference sequence). The CDR3 DNA reads as TGTGCCACCAGCGAAGGGGGGCCCCAGCATTTT. This translates into CATSEGGPQHF.

The sample holds many counts of this clonotype. The chain has TRBV4-1 and TRBJ1-6; 7 bases align to TRBD1. Germline trimming cut 3 bases from V and 7 bases from J; bases unmatched to any gene: 9. The germline V gene encodes CDR1 MGHRA and CDR2 YSYEKL. The CDR3 is made up of 16 amino acids. The CDR3 DNA is TGCGCCAGCAGCCATGCACAGGGGATAGGAAATTCACCCCTCCACTTT. Amino acids: CASSHAQGIGNSPLHF.

This clonotype was counted between two and nine times. CDR3 bases: TGTGCCAGCAGCCCACAGGGGGCCTCCACAGATACGCAGTATTTT. Translating gives CASSPQGASTDTQYF. The J gene is TRBJ2-3, the V gene TRBV7-6; the match to TRBD1 covers 9 bases. The germline CDR1 and CDR2 sequences are SGHVS and FNYEAQ. The V and J ends lost 5 bases and 2 bases, in that order; junction bases with no gene match: 5. CDR3 size: 15 residues.

The chain has TRBV19 and TRBJ1-5; possibly TRBD1 for D (6 bases). Between the trimmed V and J ends, which lost 7 bases and 6 bases, there was a span of 16 bases. Germline-derived CDR1 and CDR2 are LNHDA and SQIVND (reference sequence). The CDR3 runs 14 residues. CDR3: CASMGLTGSQPQHF. The CDR3 DNA sequence: TGTGCCAGTATGGGCCTCACAGGGAGTCAGCCCCAGCATTTT. The full variable domain, completed using reference TRBV19 and TRBJ1-5, is DGGITQSPKYLFRKEGQNVTLSCEQNLNHDAMYWYRQDPGQGLRLIYYSQIVNDFQKGDIAEGYSVSREKKESFPLTVTSAQKNPTAFYLCASMGLTGSQPQHFGDGTRLSIL.

This chain links TRBV24-1 with TRBJ2-7; D may be TRBD2 (5 bases). The CDR3 is made up of 13 amino acids. Per the germline V gene, CDR1 is KGHDR and CDR2 is SFDVKD. Trimming shortened V by 9 bases and J by 5 bases, and 16 bases separated the two germline ends. The CDR3 region is CATSPGELDEQYF. In nucleotides, the CDR3 is TGTGCCACCTCTCCCGGGGAACTAGACGAGCAGTACTTC.

This rearrangement joins TRBV7-9 to TRBJ2-1; 10 nucleotides line up with TRBD2. V lost 1 base to trimming and J lost 10 bases; unmatched junction nucleotides: 7. Germline assignment: CDR1 SEHNR and CDR2 FQNEAQ (reference sequence). The CDR3 extends over 15 amino acids. The CDR3 loop is CASSLESGRAGEQFF. CDR3 coding DNA: TGTGCCAGCAGCTTAGAAAGCGGGAGGGCCGGGGAGCAGTTCTTC. The variable domain in full, with the rest retrieved from reference TRBV7-9 and TRBJ2-1, is DTGVSQNPRHKITKRGQNVTFRCDPISEHNRLYWYRQTLGQGPEFLTYFQNEAQLEKSRLLSDRFSAERPKGSFSTLEIQRTEQGDSAMYLCASSLESGRAGEQFFGPGTRLTVL.

The chain employs TRBV12-3 or TRBV12-4 and TRBJ2-1; 8 bases agree with TRBD1. The CDR3 sequence is 15 residues long. V lost 6 bases and J lost 2; bases outside the gene matches: 6. In nucleotides, the CDR3 is TGTGCCAGCAGCCCAGGACAGGGAACCTACAATGAGCAGTTCTTC. Its translation: CASSPGQGTYNEQFF.

The gene calls are TRBV29-1 and TRBJ2-7, with a weak D call TRBD2 (5 bases). The CDR3 has 12 residues. Trimming took off 7 bases at V and 2 bases at J, with 12 bases between the two ends. CDR1 SQVTM and CDR2 ANQGSEA come from the germline V gene. The CDR3 here is CSAVGDTYEQYF. The CDR3 nucleotides are TGCAGCGCCGTGGGAGATACCTACGAGCAGTACTTC.

The chain recombines TRBV7-6 with TRBJ2-7; D may be TRBD1 (7 bases). CDR3 length equals 14 residues. V lost 5 bases and J 6 bases, leaving 17 bases between the germline ends. Germline-derived CDR1 and CDR2 are SGHVS and FNYEAQ. This CDR3 reads CASSRGGGGLEQYF. The CDR3 nucleotides read TGTGCCAGCAGCCGAGGCGGAGGGGGCCTCGAGCAGTACTTC. The whole variable domain, remainder taken from reference TRBV7-6 and TRBJ2-7, is GAGVSQSPRYKVTKRGQDVALRCDPISGHVSLYWYRQALGQGPEFLTYFNYEAQQDKSGLPNDRFSAERPEGSISTLTIQRTEQRDSAMYRCASSRGGGGLEQYFGPGTRLTVT.

This clonotype has more than one count but fewer than ten. This chain connects TRBV11-2 to TRBJ2-3; TRBD2 is a possible D gene (6 bases). The V gene's germline CDR1 is SGHAT and CDR2 FQNNGV. The CDR3 loop spans 14 amino acids. The V end was cut by 6 bases, the J end by 9 bases, with 19 bases between. The CDR3 loop is CASRLKGGDGTQYF. CDR3 coding DNA: TGTGCCAGCAGGTTGAAGGGCGGGGACGGGACGCAGTATTTT.

About this clonotype: This may stem from a read error, because a much larger clone lies one nucleotide away. The chain carries TRBV7-2 and TRBJ1-1; D remains unclear. CDR1 is SGHTA, CDR2 FQGNSA, per germline. This CDR3 spans 18 amino acids. The ends were cut back, 4 bases at V and 5 bases at J, with 26 bases in the middle. DNA for the CDR3: TGTGCCAGCAGCTCAAGAGCCCGGGCTTTCCTCATGTGGACTGAAGCTTTCTTT. Translating it yields CASSSRARAFLMWTEAFF. The full variable domain, in which reference TRBV7-2 and TRBJ1-1 provide the parts outside the CDR3, is GAGVSQSPSNKVTEKGKDVELRCDPISGHTALYWYRQSLGQGLEFLIYFQGNSAPDKSGLPSDRFSAERTGGSVSTLTIQRTQQEDSAVYLCASSSRARAFLMWTEAFFGQGTRLTVV.

The chain is built from TRBV7-6 and TRBJ2-1, with TRBD1 matching 10 bases. Trimming took 5 bases from V and 9 from J; bases not matched to a gene: 13. CDR3 size: 16 residues. Germline loops: CDR1 SGHVS, CDR2 FNYEAQ. This CDR3 is CASSPRSGTGAGEQFF. The CDR3 DNA reads TGTGCCAGCAGCCCGCGTTCCGGGACAGGGGCGGGTGAGCAGTTCTTC.